Listed below are T cell receptor beta chains from one sample, sequenced in a study of PD-1 blockade in classical Hodgkin lymphoma. The table came from immunoSEQ multiplex PCR; TCRdb's copy has only in-frame clones and leaves some out. The sample records approximately 59,000 clones, roughly 90% being singletons. The source was peripheral blood mononuclear cells (PBMCs), collected before the second cycle of nivolumab. The receptors shown here come from a human donor with classical Hodgkin lymphoma. CDR3s include the opening cysteine and the closing phenylalanine or tryptophan. The order of the fields is V gene, clone size, D gene, J gene, CDR3 DNA, CDR3 protein. The D gene is left open where the match is weak. Size is stated for part of the rows, as once, few or many counts, or as a class when the clone is expanded.

>TRBV5-1|-|-|TRBJ1-1
TGCGCCAGCAGCCCCGGGGCAGGGATGAACACTGAAGCTTTCTTT
CASSPGAGMNTEAFF
>TRBV18|-|-|TRBJ1-1
TGTGCCAGCTCACCACCAACAGGGCTGAACACTGAAGCTTTCTTT
CASSPPTGLNTEAFF
>TRBV7-2|-|TRBD2|TRBJ2-5
TGTGCCAGCAGCTTTTACGTGACAAAATCGGGGGGAGAGACCCAGTACTTC
CASSFYVTKSGGETQYF
>TRBV7-3|once|-|TRBJ2-5
TGTGCCAGCAGCGCGACCGGGACCCAGGGAGAGACCCAGTACTTC
CASSATGTQGETQYF
>TRBV6-6|-|-|TRBJ2-7
TGTGCCAGCAGTTACTCGATTTATGGGGGCGGTGGCGAGCAGTACTTC
CASSYSIYGGGGEQYF
>TRBV7-7|-|-|TRBJ1-1
TGTGCCAGCAGCTTAGCGGAGGGGAACACTGAAGCTTTCTTT
CASSLAEGNTEAFF
>TRBV28|once|TRBD2|TRBJ2-1
TGTGCCAGCAGTTTCCCCACTAGCGGGAGCTCCTACAATGAGCAGTTCTTC
CASSFPTSGSSYNEQFF
>TRBV5-1|-|-|TRBJ2-1
TGCGCCAGCAGCTCTCAGGGTGGTGAGCAGTTCTTC
CASSSQGGEQFF
>TRBV2|-|-|TRBJ1-3
TGTGCCAGCACGGGGTCGAGAGACACCATATATTTT
CASTGSRDTIYF
>TRBV27|-|TRBD1|TRBJ1-1
TGTGCCACCCACTATCCGGGACAGGCGAACACTGAAGCTTTCTTT
CATHYPGQANTEAFF
>TRBV7-9|once|-|TRBJ1-4
TGTGCCAGCAGCTTATTTCGGGGAGCCAATGAAAAACTGTTTTTT
CASSLFRGANEKLFF
>TRBV2|-|-|TRBJ2-7
TGTGCCTCCAGGGATCCTTCCTACGAGCAGTACTTC
CASRDPSYEQYF
>TRBV5-4|once|-|TRBJ2-5
TGTGCCAGCAGCCCTGGGGGTTGGAGGGGGGAACAAGAGACCCAGTACTTC
CASSPGGWRGEQETQYF
>TRBV28|-|-|TRBJ2-3
TGTGCCAGCAGTTGGGGCACAGATACGCAGTATTTT
CASSWGTDTQYF
>TRBV2|-|TRBD1|TRBJ2-5
TGTGCCAGCAGTGGTTTACTCGGGACAGGGTTAAAGGAGACCCAGTACTTC
CASSGLLGTGLKETQYF
>TRBV2|-|TRBD1|TRBJ2-7
TGTGCCAGAGGGACAGGGAGCTCCTACGAGCAGTACTTC
CARGTGSSYEQYF
>TRBV9|-|TRBD1|TRBJ2-7
TGTGCCAGCAGCGTAGGCGGGACAGGGAACGAGCAGTACTTC
CASSVGGTGNEQYF
>TRBV11-2|once|-|TRBJ1-3
TGTGCCAGCAGCCCCATGGGGGACGGAAGAAACACCATATATTTT
CASSPMGDGRNTIYF
>TRBV14|once|-|TRBJ2-1
TGTGCCAGCAGCCAGGACGGAACGATATCGCAGTTCTTC
CASSQDGTISQFF
>TRBV10-3|-|TRBD1|TRBJ1-1
TGTGCCATCAGTAGACAGGGGGCAAACACTGAAGCTTTCTTT
CAISRQGANTEAFF
>TRBV29-1|-|TRBD1|TRBJ1-3
TGCAGCGTACTACCCCAGGGGGATACTGGAAACACCATATATTTT
CSVLPQGDTGNTIYF
>TRBV27|-|TRBD1|TRBJ2-1
TGTGCCAGCAGTTTAGACAGGGTGGACAATGAGCAGTTCTTC
CASSLDRVDNEQFF
>TRBV7-9|-|TRBD1|TRBJ1-5
TGTGCCAGCAGCAGCGACAGGGGGTCCCAGCCCCAGCATTTT
CASSSDRGSQPQHF
>TRBV7-2|-|-|TRBJ1-5
TGTGCCAGCAGCTTAGGGGGGCTGGGAGGGCCCCAGCATTTT
CASSLGGLGGPQHF
>TRBV2|-|-|TRBJ2-2
TGTGCCAGCAGTGACCCCGGGGAGCTGTTTTTT
CASSDPGELFF
>TRBV6-6|-|-|TRBJ2-1
TGTGCCAGCGGATTTGTCGATGAGCAGTTCTTC
CASGFVDEQFF
>TRBV30|-|TRBD2|TRBJ2-3
TGTGCCTGGAGTCAGGGTAGCGGGGGCACAGATACGCAGTATTTT
CAWSQGSGGTDTQYF
>TRBV19|-|-|TRBJ2-3
TGTGCCACCTTGAAACAGGGTGGGGGACTCACAGATACGCAGTATTTT
CATLKQGGGLTDTQYF
>TRBV7-2|-|-|TRBJ1-4
TGTGCCAGCAGCTTACGAGGGTCCTGGAAACTGTTTTTT
CASSLRGSWKLFF
>TRBV9|-|TRBD1|TRBJ1-2
TGTGCCAGCAGCGTGGTCGCAGGGGGCGGCTATGGCTACACCTTC
CASSVVAGGGYGYTF
>TRBV5-6|-|TRBD1|TRBJ1-5
TGTGCCAGCAGCTCCCGGGACAGGGGTCAGCCCCAGCATTTT
CASSSRDRGQPQHF
>TRBV6-5|-|-|TRBJ1-1
TGTGCCAGCAGTTACTTGGGGGGAGCTTTCTTT
CASSYLGGAFF
>TRBV29-1|-|-|TRBJ2-3
TGCAGCGTCGCAGCCCGGGACAGAAGACTAGCGAGTATCCCAGATACGCAGTATTTT
CSVAARDRRLASIPDTQYF
>TRBV7-9|-|-|TRBJ2-3
TGTGCCAGCAGTTCACTTGGGACTACAGATACGCAGTATTTT
CASSSLGTTDTQYF
>TRBV7-9|-|-|TRBJ2-7
TGTGCCAGCAGGGGAACCGGGGCCCGAATCTACGAGCAGTACTTC
CASRGTGARIYEQYF
>TRBV9|-|TRBD2|TRBJ2-3
TGTGCCAGCAGCGGTAGCGGGGGGGCCCCAGATACGCAGTATTTT
CASSGSGGAPDTQYF
>TRBV27|-|-|TRBJ2-1
TGTGCCAGCAGCGGACCGTCCTACAATGAGCAGTTCTTC
CASSGPSYNEQFF
>TRBV6-1|-|-|TRBJ1-3
TGTGCCAGCAGTGAATATAGGGTAACCGGAAACACCATATATTTT
CASSEYRVTGNTIYF
>TRBV9|-|-|TRBJ1-6
TGTGCCAGCAGCGTAGATGGGGCACCGTCCTATAATTCACCCCTCCACTTT
CASSVDGAPSYNSPLHF
>TRBV2|medium-sized|TRBD1|TRBJ2-7
TGTGCCAGCAGGGCCGGGACAGCCCTCCCGTACTTC
CASRAGTALPYF
>TRBV27|-|-|TRBJ2-2
TGTGCCAGCAGTTTAGGCGACACCGGGGAGCTGTTTTTT
CASSLGDTGELFF
>TRBV25-1|once|-|TRBJ2-7
TGTGCCAGCAGTGAATCCAGGCCATTCTACGAGCAGTACTTC
CASSESRPFYEQYF
>TRBV19|-|-|TRBJ2-5
TGTGCCAGCCGGGACCACAGAATGAAAGAGACCCAGTACTTC
CASRDHRMKETQYF
>TRBV18|-|-|TRBJ2-7
TGTGCCAGCTCACCACCGGCAGGGGTCTACGAGCAGTACTTC
CASSPPAGVYEQYF
>TRBV27|-|TRBD1|TRBJ2-3
TGTGCCAGCAGCTTGGACAGGGGGCGGCCAGATACGCAGTATTTT
CASSLDRGRPDTQYF
>TRBV9|-|TRBD1|TRBJ1-2
TGTGCCAGCAGCGTAGAAAGGGACAGACCTTATGGCTACACCTTC
CASSVERDRPYGYTF
>TRBV9|-|-|TRBJ2-3
TGTGCCAGCAGCGTAGAGGTGCGGGATACGCAGTATTTT
CASSVEVRDTQYF
>TRBV5-1|-|-|TRBJ1-3
TGCGCCAGCAGCCTGGCAGGGGACTCTGGAAACACCATATATTTT
CASSLAGDSGNTIYF
>TRBV14|-|-|TRBJ2-5
TGTGCCAGCAGCCAGGGGGCGTGGGAGACCCAGTACTTC
CASSQGAWETQYF
>TRBV21-1|-|-|TRBJ2-7
TGTGCCAGCAGCAAAGAGTTGCCAGGGACCAATGACTACGAGCAGTACTTC
CASSKELPGTNDYEQYF
>TRBV10-1|-|-|TRBJ1-5
TGCGCCAGATGGTTGGGGGTGCAGCCCCAGCATTTT
CARWLGVQPQHF
>TRBV9|medium-sized|TRBD1|TRBJ1-2
TGTGCCAGCGCCGTGGGACAGGGAGGAGTCTACACCTTC
CASAVGQGGVYTF
>TRBV6-6|once|TRBD2|TRBJ2-3
TGTGCCAGCAGGGCTAGCGGGGGGGCTTTAGATACGCAGTATTTT
CASRASGGALDTQYF
>TRBV2|-|TRBD2|TRBJ2-5
TGTGCCAGCAGAGTAAGCGGGGGGGGTCAAGAGACCCAGTACTTC
CASRVSGGGQETQYF